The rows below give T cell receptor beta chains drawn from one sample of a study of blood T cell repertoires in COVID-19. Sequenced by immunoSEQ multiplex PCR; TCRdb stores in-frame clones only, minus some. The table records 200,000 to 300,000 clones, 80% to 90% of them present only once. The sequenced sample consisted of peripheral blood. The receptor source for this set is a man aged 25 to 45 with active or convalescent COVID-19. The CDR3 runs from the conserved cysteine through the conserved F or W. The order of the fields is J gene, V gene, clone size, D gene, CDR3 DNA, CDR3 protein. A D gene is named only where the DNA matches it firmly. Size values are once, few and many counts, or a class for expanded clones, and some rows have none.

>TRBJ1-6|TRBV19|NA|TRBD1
TGTGCCAGTAGTCCGAGCCCCGGGGACAGGGGGGGTTATAATTCACCCCTCCACTTT
CASSPSPGDRGGYNSPLHF
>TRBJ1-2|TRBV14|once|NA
TGTGCCAGCAGCCAAGTTGGCGGATCTTATGGCTACACCTTC
CASSQVGGSYGYTF
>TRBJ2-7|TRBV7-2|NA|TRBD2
TGTGCCAGCAGCCTGCAGGCGGGGGGGGCCTACGAGCAGTACTTC
CASSLQAGGAYEQYF
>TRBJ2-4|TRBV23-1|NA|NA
TGCGCCAGCATCGGACAGCCCAAAAACATTCAGTACTTC
CASIGQPKNIQYF
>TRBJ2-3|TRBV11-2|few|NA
TGTGCCAGCAGCTTAGGAGATACTAGCACAGATACGCAGTATTTT
CASSLGDTSTDTQYF
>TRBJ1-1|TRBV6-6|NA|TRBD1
TGTGCCAGCAGAACGACAGGGGGCCGAACTGAAGCTTTCTTT
CASRTTGGRTEAFF
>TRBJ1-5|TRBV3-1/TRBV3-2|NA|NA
TGTGCCAGCAGCCAGGCCAATCAGCCCCAGCATTTT
CASSQANQPQHF
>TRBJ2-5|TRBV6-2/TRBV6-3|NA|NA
TGTGCCAGCAGCGTAGCAGGGGGGAAAGGAGAGACCCAGTACTTC
CASSVAGGKGETQYF
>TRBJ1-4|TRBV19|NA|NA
TGTGCCAGTCGGGTGACTAATGAAAAACTGTTTTTT
CASRVTNEKLFF
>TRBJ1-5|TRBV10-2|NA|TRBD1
TGCGCCAGCACCGGTCAGGGGGGCAATCAGCCCCAGCATTTT
CASTGQGGNQPQHF
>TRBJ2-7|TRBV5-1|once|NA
TGCGCCAGCAGCGGCCTCGGGGGAGCTTCCTACGAGCAGTACTTC
CASSGLGGASYEQYF
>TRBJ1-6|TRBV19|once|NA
TGTGCCAGTAGTTTCCTATTCCCGAGCTCCTATAATTCACCCCTCCACTTT
CASSFLFPSSYNSPLHF
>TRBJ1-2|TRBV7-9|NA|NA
TGTGCCAGCAGTTTTACACCCAGTAGCCTGGTCTATGGCTACACCTTC
CASSFTPSSLVYGYTF
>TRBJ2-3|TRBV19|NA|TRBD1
TGTGCCAGTAGTAGACAGGGGCTTTCGGCAGATACGCAGTATTTT
CASSRQGLSADTQYF
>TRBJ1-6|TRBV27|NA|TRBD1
TGTGCCAGCAGACAGGGGGCAAACTCACCCCTCCACTTT
CASRQGANSPLHF
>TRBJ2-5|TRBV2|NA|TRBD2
TGTGCCAGCAGTGAAAATTACGGCGGGGGGTCAGGGACCCAGTACTTC
CASSENYGGGSGTQYF
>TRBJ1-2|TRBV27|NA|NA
TGTGCCAGCAGTTTTGCAGGGCACTATGGCTACACCTTC
CASSFAGHYGYTF
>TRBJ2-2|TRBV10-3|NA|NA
TGTGCCACCAGGGAGACGGAGGTTAGCACCGGGGAGCTGTTTTTT
CATRETEVSTGELFF
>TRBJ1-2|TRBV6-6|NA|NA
TGTGCCAGCAGTTACTCGAGCGGGGTGGATGGCTACACCTTC
CASSYSSGVDGYTF
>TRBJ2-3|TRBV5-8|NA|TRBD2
TGTGCCAGCAGCGGAGGACTAGCGGGGACGAAAAGCACAGATACGCAGTATTTT
CASSGGLAGTKSTDTQYF
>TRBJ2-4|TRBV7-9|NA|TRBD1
TGTGCCAGCAGCCGGACAGGGCTGCTGGGAAACATTCAGTACTTC
CASSRTGLLGNIQYF
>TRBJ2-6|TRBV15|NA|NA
TGTGCCACCAGCGGTGGACAACCCTCTGGGGCCAACGTCCTGACTTTC
CATSGGQPSGANVLTF
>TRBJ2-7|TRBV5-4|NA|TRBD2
TGTGCCAGCAGCTTCGGGAGGGGCTACGAGCAGTACTTC
CASSFGRGYEQYF
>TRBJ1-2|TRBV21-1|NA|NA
TGTGCCAGCATCTCATGGGACAGGGCCCCATACGGCTACACCTTC
CASISWDRAPYGYTF
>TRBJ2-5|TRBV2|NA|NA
TGTGCCAGCGTAACTTACGCCCGCCAAGAGACCCAGTACTTC
CASVTYARQETQYF
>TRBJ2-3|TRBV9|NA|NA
TGTGCCAGCAGCGTAGGTCAGGACACAGATACGCAGTATTTT
CASSVGQDTDTQYF
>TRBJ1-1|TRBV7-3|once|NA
TGTGCCAGCAGCTTAACGGGGGGTTTTTCCACTGAAGCTTTCTTT
CASSLTGGFSTEAFF
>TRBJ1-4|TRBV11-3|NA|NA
TGTGCCAGCAGCGCGGACGGAGGGACTAATGAAAAACTGTTTTTT
CASSADGGTNEKLFF
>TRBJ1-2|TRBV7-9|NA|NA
TGTGCCAGCAGCCGCGCGAACAGGGACGGCTACACCTTC
CASSRANRDGYTF
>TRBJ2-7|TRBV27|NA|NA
TGTGCCAGCAGTCCCCTTGGGGGGAACGAGCAGTACTTC
CASSPLGGNEQYF
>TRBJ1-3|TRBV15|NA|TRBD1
TGTGCCACCAGCAGGGACAGGGGTATGATTTACGGAAACACCATATATTTT
CATSRDRGMIYGNTIYF
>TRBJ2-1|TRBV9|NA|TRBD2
TGTGCCAGCAGCGTAGAACTAGCGGGGGGGACTGAGCAGTTCTTC
CASSVELAGGTEQFF
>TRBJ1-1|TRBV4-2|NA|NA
TGTGCCAGCAGCCAAGATCCCGACACTGAAGCTTTCTTT
CASSQDPDTEAFF
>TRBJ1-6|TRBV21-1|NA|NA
TGTGCCAGCAGCAAGGGTGGGGGGTCACCCCTCCACTTT
CASSKGGGSPLHF
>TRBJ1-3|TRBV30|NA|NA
TGTGCCTGGAGTGAGGGAGCTTCTGGAAACACCATATATTTT
CAWSEGASGNTIYF
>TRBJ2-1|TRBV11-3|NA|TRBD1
TGTGCCAGCAGCTTAAGGGGACAGGGCTCCTACAATGAGCAGTTCTTC
CASSLRGQGSYNEQFF
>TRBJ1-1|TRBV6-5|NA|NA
TGTGCCAGCAGCGCAAACGGAGGGGCGAACACTGAAGCTTTCTTT
CASSANGGANTEAFF
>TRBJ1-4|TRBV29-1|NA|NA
TGCAGCGTTGGTCGTAACGGGGGGGAAAAACTGTTTTTT
CSVGRNGGEKLFF
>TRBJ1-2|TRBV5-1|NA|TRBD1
TGCGCCAGCAGGACAGGGGGGACCTATGGCTACACCTTC
CASRTGGTYGYTF